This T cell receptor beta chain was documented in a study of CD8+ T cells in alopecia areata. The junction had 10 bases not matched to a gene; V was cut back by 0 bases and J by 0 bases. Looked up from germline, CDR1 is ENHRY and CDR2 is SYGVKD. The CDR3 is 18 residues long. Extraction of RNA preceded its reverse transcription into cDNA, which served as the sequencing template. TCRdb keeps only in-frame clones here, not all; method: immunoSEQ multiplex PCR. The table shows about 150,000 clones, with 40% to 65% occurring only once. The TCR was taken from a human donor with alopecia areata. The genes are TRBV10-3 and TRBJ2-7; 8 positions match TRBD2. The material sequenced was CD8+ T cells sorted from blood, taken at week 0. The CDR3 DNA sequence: TGTGCCATCAGTGAGTCGCGGCATGAGCGGGGGATCTCCTACGAGCAGTACTTC. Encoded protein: CAISESRHERGISYEQYF.